Below are 24 T cell receptor beta chains sequenced from a single sample in a study of T cells expressing NK-cell markers. TCRdb reanalyzed the 5' RACE reads, giving one entry per CDR3 protein sequence and no DNA. This specimen shows hundreds of thousands of distinct CDR3 sequences; the ten leading clones hold 3% to 4.5%. Sequenced material: blood T cells: a sorted CD56 or NKG2C T cell subset, CD4+ or CD8+ T cells, or bulk PBMC T cells (not recorded which). Receptor source: a man younger than 30 in good health.

This sequence joins TRBV24-1 and TRBJ2-3; the TRBD1 assignment by TCRdb is unverifiable without DNA. This CDR3 contains 16 residues. Germline CDR1 reads KGHDR; CDR2 reads SFDVKD. CDR3 region: CATSDPQGTLADTQYF.

The chain joins TRBV6-5 to TRBJ2-1; TCRdb's D call, TRBD1, is unchecked because there is no DNA. The CDR3 contains 16 residues. Germline V gives CDR1 MNHEY, CDR2 SVGAGI. CDR3 region: CASSFKAGTQYNEQFF.

The chain recombines TRBV29-1 with TRBJ2-7; no DNA is available, so the TRBD1 call from TCRdb remains unchecked. CDR3 size: 12 residues. Germline V gives CDR1 SQVTM, CDR2 ANQGSEA. This CDR3 reads CSVDSGAREQYF.

The chain combines TRBV25-1 with TRBJ2-1; lacking DNA, the TRBD1 call made by TCRdb goes unchecked. This CDR3 is 17 amino acids long. Germline V lookup: CDR1 MGHDK, CDR2 SYGVNS. The CDR3 is CASSAPGWRSSYNEQFF.

The V call is TRBV19, the J call TRBJ2-5; TCRdb selects TRBD2, and the lack of DNA leaves this call unchecked. Germline V CDR1 and CDR2: LNHDA, SQIVND (reference sequence). The CDR3 is 14 residues long. The CDR3 sequence is CASRGGLDVETQYF.

This chain links TRBV13 with TRBJ2-5; the D call from TCRdb, TRBD1, cannot be confirmed without DNA. CDR1 is PRHDT, CDR2 FYEKMQ, per germline (reference sequence). The CDR3 is 14 amino acids. CDR3 loop: CASRGTGVAETQYF.

The chain employs TRBV20-1 and TRBJ2-1; TCRdb's assignment of TRBD2 cannot be checked, as there is no DNA. This CDR3 is 14 amino acids long. The germline CDR1 and CDR2 sequences are DFQATT and SNEGSKA (reference sequence). The CDR3 protein is CSARVGLVFHEQFF.

V is TRBV28 and J is TRBJ2-7; checking the TCRdb D call of TRBD1 is not possible without DNA. The germline gives CDR1 MDHEN, CDR2 SYDVKM. The CDR3 length is 12 residues. The CDR3 here is CASSPGPIEQYF.

The gene calls are TRBV6-1 and TRBJ2-2. The CDR3 loop spans 14 amino acids. Germline loops: CDR1 MNHNS, CDR2 SASEGT. CDR3: CASRDSGFTGELFF.

The chain links TRBV12-3 or TRBV12-4 to TRBJ1-2. The CDR3 totals 11 residues. The chain's CDR3 is CATGGGYGYTF.

The J gene is TRBJ2-1, the V gene TRBV4-1; the D call from TCRdb, TRBD2, cannot be confirmed without DNA. This CDR3 spans 15 amino acids. The V gene's germline CDR1 is MGHRA and CDR2 YSYEKL. This CDR3 is CASRPSSVDYNEQFF.

J is TRBJ2-7 and V is TRBV7-2. Per the germline V gene, CDR1 is SGHTA and CDR2 is FQGNSA. This CDR3 is 13 amino acids long. CDR3 amino acids: CASSLDPSNEQYF.

The CDR3 sequence: CSARVIRTGWMSGELFF. V usage is TRBV20-1 and J usage is TRBJ2-2; TCRdb's D call, TRBD1, is unchecked because there is no DNA. Germline-derived CDR1 and CDR2 are DFQATT and SNEGSKA (reference sequence). The CDR3 consists of 17 residues.

The V gene is TRBV29-1, the J gene TRBJ2-1; the TCRdb call, TRBD1, lacks DNA for checking. Germline-derived CDR1 and CDR2 are SQVTM and ANQGSEA. The CDR3 contains 15 residues. This CDR3 is CSVALSGRGGYEQFF.

This sequence joins TRBV14 and TRBJ2-3; TCRdb's D call, TRBD2, is unchecked because there is no DNA. CDR3 size: 13 residues. Germline V lookup: CDR1 SGHDN, CDR2 FVKESK. The CDR3 here is CASRETSGYTQYF.

This chain connects TRBV4-2 to TRBJ2-2. This CDR3 spans 13 amino acids. Germline CDR1 reads LGHNA; CDR2 reads YNFKEQ. The CDR3 region is CASSQYLPGELFF.

This chain uses TRBV28 with TRBJ2-5; TCRdb proposes TRBD2, but this gene call is untestable without DNA. This CDR3 comprises 15 residues. Germline V gives CDR1 MDHEN, CDR2 SYDVKM. CDR3 in amino acids: CASSFLGGEKETQYF.

The V and J genes are TRBV21-1 and TRBJ2-4; the D gene TCRdb calls, TRBD2, cannot be checked with no DNA. TRBV21-1 is deemed a pseudogene. The CDR3 is made up of 18 amino acids. CDR3 sequence reads: CASSKKGEGPLAKNIQYF.

The V call is TRBV4-2, the J call TRBJ2-7; TCRdb calls TRBD1, which cannot be checked without DNA. The CDR3 covers 16 residues. Germline loops: CDR1 LGHNA, CDR2 YNFKEQ. CDR3 loop: CASSPIETANSYEQYF.

V usage is TRBV12-3 or TRBV12-4 and J usage is TRBJ2-1; TCRdb's D call of TRBD1 is untestable without DNA. This CDR3 is 13 amino acids long. Here the CDR3 reads CASSPTPRGEQFF.

This chain connects TRBV20-1 to TRBJ2-1; absent DNA, TCRdb's TRBD2 call cannot be checked. CDR1 DFQATT and CDR2 SNEGSKA come from the germline V gene (reference sequence). The CDR3 has 16 residues. The CDR3 spells CSASDPGTRVVNEQFF.

V and J are TRBV28 and TRBJ1-5; TCRdb outputs TRBD1, but without DNA this stays unchecked. This CDR3 spans 17 amino acids. In germline, CDR1 is MDHEN, CDR2 SYDVKM. The CDR3 here is CASSEGGQPYSNQPQHF.

The V and J genes are TRBV10-2 and TRBJ2-5; there is no DNA to check the TCRdb D call of TRBD1. CDR1 is WSHSY, CDR2 SAAADI, per germline. This CDR3 contains 13 residues. CDR3 sequence reads: CASKGTGTETQYF.

This chain links TRBV4-1 with TRBJ2-1. CDR3 size: 16 residues. The germline V gene has CDR1 MGHRA and CDR2 YSYEKL. This chain's CDR3 is CASSQGATSSYNEQFF.